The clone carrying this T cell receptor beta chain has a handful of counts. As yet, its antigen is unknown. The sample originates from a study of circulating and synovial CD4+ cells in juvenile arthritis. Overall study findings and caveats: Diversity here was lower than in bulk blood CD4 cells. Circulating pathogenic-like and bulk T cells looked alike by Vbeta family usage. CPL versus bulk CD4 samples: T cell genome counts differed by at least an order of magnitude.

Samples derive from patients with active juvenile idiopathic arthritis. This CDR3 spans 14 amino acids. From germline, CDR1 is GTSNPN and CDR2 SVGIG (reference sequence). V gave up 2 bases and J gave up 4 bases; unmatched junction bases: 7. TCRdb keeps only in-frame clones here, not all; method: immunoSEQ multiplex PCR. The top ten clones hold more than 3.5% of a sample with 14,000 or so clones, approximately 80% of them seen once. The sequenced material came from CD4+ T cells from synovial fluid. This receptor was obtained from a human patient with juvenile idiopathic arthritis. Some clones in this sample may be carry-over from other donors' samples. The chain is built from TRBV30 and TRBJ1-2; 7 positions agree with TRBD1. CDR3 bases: TGTGCCTGGAGTCGTACAGGGGCCTCCTATGGCTACACCTTC. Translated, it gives CAWSRTGASYGYTF.